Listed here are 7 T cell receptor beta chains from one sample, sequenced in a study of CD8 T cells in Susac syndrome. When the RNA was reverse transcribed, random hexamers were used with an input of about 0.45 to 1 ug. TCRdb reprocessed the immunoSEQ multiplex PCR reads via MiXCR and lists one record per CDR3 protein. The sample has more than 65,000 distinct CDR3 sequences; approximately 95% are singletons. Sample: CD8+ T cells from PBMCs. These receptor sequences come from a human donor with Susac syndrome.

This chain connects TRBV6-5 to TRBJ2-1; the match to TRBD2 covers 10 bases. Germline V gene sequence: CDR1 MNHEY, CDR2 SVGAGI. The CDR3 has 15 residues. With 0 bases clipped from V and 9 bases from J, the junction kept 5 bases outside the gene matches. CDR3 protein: CASSYSAGGGVEQFF. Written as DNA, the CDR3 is TGTGCCAGCAGTTACTCAGCGGGAGGGGGGGTTGAGCAGTTCTTC.

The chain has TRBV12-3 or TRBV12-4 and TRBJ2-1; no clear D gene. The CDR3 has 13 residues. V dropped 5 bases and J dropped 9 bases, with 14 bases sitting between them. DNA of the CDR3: TGTGCCAGCAGTCCCCCGCTGGACGGTGAGCAGTTCTTC. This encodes CASSPPLDGEQFF.

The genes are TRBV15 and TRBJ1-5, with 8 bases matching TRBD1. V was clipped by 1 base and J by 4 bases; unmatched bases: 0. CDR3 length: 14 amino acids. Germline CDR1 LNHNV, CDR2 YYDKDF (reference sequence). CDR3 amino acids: CATSRGTGNQPQHF. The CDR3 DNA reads TGTGCCACCAGCAGAGGGACAGGGAATCAGCCCCAGCATTTT. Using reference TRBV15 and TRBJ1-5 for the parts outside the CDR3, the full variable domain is DAMVIQNPRYQVTQFGKPVTLSCSQTLNHNVMYWYQQKSSQAPKLLFHYYDKDFNNEADTPDNFQSRRPNTSFCFLDIRSPGLGDTAMYLCATSRGTGNQPQHFGDGTRLSIL.

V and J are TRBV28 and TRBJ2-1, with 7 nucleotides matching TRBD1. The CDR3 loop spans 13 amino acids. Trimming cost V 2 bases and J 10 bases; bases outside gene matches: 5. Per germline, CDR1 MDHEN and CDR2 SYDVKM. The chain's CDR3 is CASSLGTAGEQFF. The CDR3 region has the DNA TGTGCCAGCAGTTTAGGGACAGCCGGAGAGCAGTTCTTC.

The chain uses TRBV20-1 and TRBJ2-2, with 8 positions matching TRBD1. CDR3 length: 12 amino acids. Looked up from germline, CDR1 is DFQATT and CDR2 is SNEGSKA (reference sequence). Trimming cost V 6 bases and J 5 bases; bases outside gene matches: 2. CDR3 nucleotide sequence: TGCAGTGCAACAGGGGGGACCGGGGAGCTGTTTTTT. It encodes CSATGGTGELFF.

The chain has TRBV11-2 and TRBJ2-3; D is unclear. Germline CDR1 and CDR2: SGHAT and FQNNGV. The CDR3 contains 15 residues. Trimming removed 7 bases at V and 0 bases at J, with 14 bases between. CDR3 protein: CASTTSLASTDTQYF. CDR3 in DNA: TGTGCCAGCACCACTTCGCTGGCGAGCACAGATACGCAGTATTTT.

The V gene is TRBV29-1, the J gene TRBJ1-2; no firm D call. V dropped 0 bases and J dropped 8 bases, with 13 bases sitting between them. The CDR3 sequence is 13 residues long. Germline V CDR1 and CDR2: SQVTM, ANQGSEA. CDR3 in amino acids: CSVEEGIPLGYTF. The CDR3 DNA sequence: TGCAGCGTTGAAGAGGGTATCCCTCTCGGCTACACCTTC.